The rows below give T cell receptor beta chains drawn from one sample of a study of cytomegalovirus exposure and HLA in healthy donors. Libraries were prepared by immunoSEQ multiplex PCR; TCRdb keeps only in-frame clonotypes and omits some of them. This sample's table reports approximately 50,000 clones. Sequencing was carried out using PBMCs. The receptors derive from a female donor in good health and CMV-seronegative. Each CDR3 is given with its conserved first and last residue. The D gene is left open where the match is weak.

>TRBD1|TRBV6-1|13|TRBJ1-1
CASSQGQGTEAFF
TGTGCCAGCAGTCAAGGACAGGGAACTGAAGCTTTCTTT
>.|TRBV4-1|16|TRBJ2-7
CASSLQMAGLTEEQYF
TGCGCCAGCAGCCTCCAGATGGCAGGGCTAACGGAAGAGCAGTACTTC
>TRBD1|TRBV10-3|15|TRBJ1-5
CASRAGGFENQPQHF
TGTGCCTCCCGGGCAGGGGGCTTCGAAAATCAGCCCCAGCATTTT
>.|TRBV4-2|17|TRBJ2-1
CASSQDPQGRVYNEQFF
TGTGCCAGCAGCCAAGATCCCCAGGGAAGGGTCTACAATGAGCAGTTCTTC
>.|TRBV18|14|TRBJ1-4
CASSPKGVAEKLFF
TGTGCCAGCTCACCAAAAGGGGTCGCTGAAAAACTGTTTTTT
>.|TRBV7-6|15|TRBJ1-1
CASSLGPAGNTEAFF
TGTGCCAGCAGCTTAGGCCCGGCAGGGAACACTGAAGCTTTCTTT
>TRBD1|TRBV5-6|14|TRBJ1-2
CASSPIDRGFGYTF
TGTGCCAGCAGCCCCATAGACAGGGGGTTTGGCTACACCTTC
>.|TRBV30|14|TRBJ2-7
CAWSVRLEGYEQYF
TGTGCCTGGAGTGTAAGGCTGGAGGGCTACGAGCAGTACTTC
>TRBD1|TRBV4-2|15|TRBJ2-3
CASSQDRGFTDTQYF
TGTGCCAGCAGCCAAGACAGGGGGTTTACAGATACGCAGTATTTT
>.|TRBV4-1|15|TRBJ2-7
CASSQDSSASYEQYF
TGCGCCAGCAGCCAAGATTCTAGCGCCTCCTACGAGCAGTACTTC
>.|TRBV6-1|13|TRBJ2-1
CASSTIPRGEQFF
TGTGCCAGCAGTACTATACCCCGTGGTGAGCAGTTCTTC
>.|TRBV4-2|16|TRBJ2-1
CASSQDASRRHNEQFF
TGTGCCAGCAGCCAAGATGCATCCAGGAGGCACAATGAGCAGTTCTTC
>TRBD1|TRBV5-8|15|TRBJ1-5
CASSLDRGYYQPQHF
TGTGCCAGCAGCTTGGACAGGGGGTACTATCAGCCCCAGCATTTT
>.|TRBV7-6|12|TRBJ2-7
CASSLDAGEQYF
TGTGCCAGCAGCTTAGACGCGGGGGAGCAGTACTTC
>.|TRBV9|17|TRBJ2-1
CASSVTGGISSYNEQFF
TGTGCCAGCAGCGTAACAGGAGGGATCAGCTCCTACAATGAGCAGTTCTTC
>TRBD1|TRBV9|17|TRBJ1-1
CASSGRKGQGMNTEAFF
TGTGCCAGCAGCGGACGAAAAGGACAGGGCATGAACACTGAAGCTTTCTTT
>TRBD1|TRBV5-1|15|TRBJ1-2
CASSTGQGAVYGYTF
TGCGCCAGCAGCACGGGACAGGGGGCTGTCTATGGCTACACCTTC
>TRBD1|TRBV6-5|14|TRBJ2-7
CASSYRGTGGEQYF
TGTGCCAGCAGTTACCGCGGGACAGGGGGCGAGCAGTACTTC
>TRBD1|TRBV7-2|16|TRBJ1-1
CASSLGPRDRETEAFF
TGTGCCAGCAGCTTAGGCCCGCGGGACAGGGAAACTGAAGCTTTCTTT
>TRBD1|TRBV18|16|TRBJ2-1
CASSPGTGGRYNEQFF
TGTGCCAGCTCACCGGGGACAGGGGGGCGATACAATGAGCAGTTCTTC
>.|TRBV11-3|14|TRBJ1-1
CASSLGRAGPEAFF
TGTGCCAGCAGCTTAGGGCGGGCAGGCCCTGAAGCTTTCTTT
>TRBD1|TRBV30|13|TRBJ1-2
CAWRIQGRGGYTF
TGTGCCTGGAGAATACAGGGGCGGGGTGGCTACACCTTC
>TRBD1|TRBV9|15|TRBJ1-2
CASSVTPGQDYGYTF
TGTGCCAGCAGCGTAACCCCGGGACAGGACTATGGCTACACCTTC
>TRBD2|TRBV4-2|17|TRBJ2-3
CASSQPGASGFTDTQYF
TGTGCCAGCAGCCAACCCGGGGCTAGCGGGTTCACAGATACGCAGTATTTT
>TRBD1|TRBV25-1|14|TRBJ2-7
CASSEGRTGYEQYF
TGTGCCAGCAGTGAAGGGCGGACAGGCTACGAGCAGTACTTC
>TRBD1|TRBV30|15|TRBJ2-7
CAWSRRGQGTYEQYF
TGTGCCTGGAGCCGCAGGGGGCAGGGGACCTACGAGCAGTACTTC
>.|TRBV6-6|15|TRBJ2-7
CASSYSRTDSYEQYF
TGTGCCAGCAGTTACTCCCGGACAGACTCCTACGAGCAGTACTTC
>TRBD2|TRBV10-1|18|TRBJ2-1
CASSESTRLAGPHNEQFF
TGCGCCAGCAGTGAGTCGACTCGGCTAGCGGGCCCTCACAATGAGCAGTTCTTC
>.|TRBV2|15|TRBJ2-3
CASSLWTTSTDTQYF
TGTGCCAGCAGCCTTTGGACAACTAGCACAGATACGCAGTATTTT
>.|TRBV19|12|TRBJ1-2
CASRRVDYGYTF
TGTGCCAGTAGACGAGTAGACTATGGCTACACCTTC
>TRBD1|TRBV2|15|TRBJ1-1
CASSRSTGWNTEAFF
TGTGCCAGCAGTCGCTCGACAGGGTGGAACACTGAAGCTTTCTTT
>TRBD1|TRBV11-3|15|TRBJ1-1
CASSPDRGRGTEAFF
TGTGCCAGCAGCCCAGACAGGGGGCGGGGAACTGAAGCTTTCTTT
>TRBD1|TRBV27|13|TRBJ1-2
CASKDRGLDGYTF
TGTGCCAGCAAGGACAGGGGGCTCGATGGCTACACCTTC
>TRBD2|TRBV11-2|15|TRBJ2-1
CASSLGTSGNNEQFF
TGTGCCAGCAGCTTAGGGACTAGCGGGAACAATGAGCAGTTCTTC
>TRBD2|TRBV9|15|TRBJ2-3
CASSLGLAVTDTQYF
TGTGCCAGCAGCTTAGGACTAGCGGTCACAGATACGCAGTATTTT
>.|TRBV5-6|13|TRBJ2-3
CASSLTTTDTQYF
TGTGCCAGCAGCTTGACTACAACAGATACGCAGTATTTT
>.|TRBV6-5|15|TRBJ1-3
CASSTRPDSGNTIYF
TGTGCCAGCTCTACTAGGCCCGACTCTGGAAACACCATATATTTT
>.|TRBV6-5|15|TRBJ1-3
CASSSPRSSGNTIYF
TGTGCCAGCAGCTCCCCCCGCAGCTCTGGAAACACCATATATTTT
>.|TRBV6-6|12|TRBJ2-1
CASTPQGNEQFF
TGTGCCAGCACCCCCCAGGGAAACGAGCAGTTCTTC
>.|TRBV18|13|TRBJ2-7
CASSRGPSYEQYF
TGTGCCAGCTCACGGGGCCCTTCCTACGAGCAGTACTTC
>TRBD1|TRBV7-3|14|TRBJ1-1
CASSWDRENTEAFF
TGTGCCAGCAGCTGGGACAGGGAGAACACTGAAGCTTTCTTT
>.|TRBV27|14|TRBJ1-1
CASSFQRLNTEAFF
TGTGCCAGCAGTTTTCAACGGTTGAACACTGAAGCTTTCTTT
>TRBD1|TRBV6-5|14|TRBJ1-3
CASRKTGTGNTIYF
TGTGCCAGCAGAAAGACAGGGACTGGAAACACCATATATTTT
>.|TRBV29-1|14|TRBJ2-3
CSAFGQRSTDTQYF
TGCAGCGCCTTCGGACAGAGAAGCACAGATACGCAGTATTTT
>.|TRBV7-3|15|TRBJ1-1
CASSLLPNMNTEAFF
TGTGCCAGCAGCTTATTACCTAATATGAACACTGAAGCTTTCTTT
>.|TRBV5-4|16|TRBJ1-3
CASSLGSTSSGNTIYF
TGTGCCAGCAGCTTGGGGTCCACGAGCTCTGGAAACACCATATATTTT
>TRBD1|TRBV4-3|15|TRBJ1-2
CASSQDARGNYGYTF
TGCGCCAGCAGCCAAGATGCCAGGGGGAACTATGGCTACACCTTC
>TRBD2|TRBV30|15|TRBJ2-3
CAWSRGLTSTDTQYF
TGTGCCTGGAGTAGGGGACTAACGAGCACAGATACGCAGTATTTT
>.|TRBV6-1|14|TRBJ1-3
CASTKAGVGNTIYF
TGTGCCAGCACCAAGGCGGGGGTTGGAAACACCATATATTTT
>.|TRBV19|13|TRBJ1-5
CASRYNREQPQHF
TGTGCCAGTAGGTATAACAGGGAGCAGCCCCAGCATTTT
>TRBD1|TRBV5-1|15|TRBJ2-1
CASSLGTGSGNEQFF
TGCGCCAGCAGCTTGGGGACAGGGAGCGGCAATGAGCAGTTCTTC
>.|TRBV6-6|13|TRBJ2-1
CASSLWGGFEQFF
TGTGCCAGCAGTCTATGGGGGGGCTTTGAGCAGTTCTTC
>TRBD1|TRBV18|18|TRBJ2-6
CASSPPDRENSGANVLTF
TGTGCCAGCTCACCACCGGACAGGGAAAACTCTGGGGCCAACGTCCTGACTTTC
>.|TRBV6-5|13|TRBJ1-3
CASRISTGNTIYF
TGTGCCAGCAGGATTTCGACAGGAAACACCATATATTTT
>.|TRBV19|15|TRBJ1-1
CASSRGGGRNTEAFF
TGTGCCAGTAGTCGCGGCGGAGGGAGAAACACTGAAGCTTTCTTT
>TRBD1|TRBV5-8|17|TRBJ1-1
CASSLEIGQGLNTEAFF
TGTGCCAGCAGCTTGGAGATAGGACAGGGGTTGAACACTGAAGCTTTCTTT
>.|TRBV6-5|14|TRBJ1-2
CASRVQGRGYGYTF
TGTGCCAGCAGGGTACAGGGAAGGGGCTATGGCTACACCTTC